The T cell receptor beta chain described here comes from a study of blood T cell repertoires in COVID-19. At the level of the study: The United States, Italy and Spain provided the acute and convalescent COVID-19 samples.

Trimming removed 7 bases at V and 9 bases at J, with 16 bases between. The CDR3 runs 13 residues. CDR1 and CDR2 (germline): SNHLY, FYNNEI. Original processing notes: The assay estimated nucleated cells by amplifying reference gene primers. Assay: immunoSEQ multiplex PCR; the TCRdb copy retains only in-frame clones and omits some. From that table come the V and J calls and clone size; the DNA was used to work out D and trimming. The table includes under 200,000 clones, around 87% detected once. The sequenced sample was peripheral blood. The genes are TRBV2 and TRBJ2-1; possible D gene TRBD2, 5 bases. This sequence was found in a man aged 35-49 years with active or convalescent COVID-19. CDR3 protein: CASKREQGGEQFF. The CDR3 nucleotides are TGTGCCAGCAAAAGGGAGCAAGGCGGTGAGCAGTTCTTC.